This TCR beta chain was captured in a study of vaccination effects on CD4 cells after COVID-19. In the study overall: Specimens were obtained from two convalescent patients 16 days and one week prior to vaccination. Overall study findings and caveats: Convalescent patients' post-vaccine spike repertoire was mostly distinct vaccine-induced clones.

Generated by immunoSEQ multiplex PCR, the TCRdb table keeps only in-frame clones and is missing some. The repertoire includes around 30,000 clones, about 77% of them detected once, and 15% to 20% sits in the top ten. In the case of this clone: Its antigen remains unidentified.

Antigen-specific CD4+ T cells were first expanded with viral peptide pools by the ViraFEST assay and only then sequenced. With approximately ten days of culture completed, CD4+ T cells were isolated. Sometime from March through December 2020, the person acquired a SARS-CoV-2 infection that PCR confirmed. Researchers reported culturing 2 million to 2.5 million PBMC in each well, adding about 11 IU/ml IL-2 and approximately 10 ug/ml peptides. A half-medium replacement with IL-2 medium was carried out on days 3 and 7. This TCR came from a human donor who had a prior SARS-CoV-2 infection. Here the sequenced sample was CD4+ T cells from PBMCs cultured with HCoV-NL63 spike peptides, taken before COVID-19 vaccination.

The CDR3 loop is CASSLTQETQYF. The CDR3 DNA follows: TGCGCCAGCAGCCTAACGCAAGAGACCCAGTACTTC. V is TRBV5-1 and J is TRBJ2-5; D is unclear. Looked up from germline, CDR1 is SGHRS and CDR2 is YFSETQ. The length of the CDR3 is 12 residues. V was pared by 4 bases and J by 2 bases, with 6 bases between.